The 22 T cell receptor beta chains presented below share a single source sample, sequenced in a study of blood T cell repertoires in COVID-19. Measured with immunoSEQ multiplex PCR; TCRdb has only the in-frame clones, and not every one. The table shows approximately 470,000 clones, with approximately 86% occurring only once. The sequenced material came from PBMCs or T cells enriched from blood (not recorded which). These receptors all stem from a woman aged 18-29 years who had recovered from COVID-19.

The chain links TRBV3-1 (or the pseudogene TRBV3-2) to TRBJ1-5; no reliable D call. The CDR3 is 15 residues long. Between the trimmed V and J ends, which lost 4 bases and 3 bases, there was a span of 13 bases. The germline V gene encodes CDR1 LGHDT and CDR2 YNNKEL (reference sequence). CDR3 residues: CASSRFPGANQPQHF. CDR3 nucleotide sequence: TGTGCCAGCAGCCGCTTCCCGGGAGCCAATCAGCCCCAGCATTTT.

This sequence joins TRBV28 and TRBJ2-5; D is uncertain. CDR3 length equals 14 residues. Trimming took 2 bases from V and 1 from J, leaving 8 bases between them. Germline V CDR1 and CDR2: MDHEN, SYDVKM. The CDR3 sequence: CASSLLVGQETQYF. The CDR3 nucleotides are TGTGCCAGCAGTTTACTAGTGGGCCAAGAGACCCAGTACTTC.

The CDR3 DNA reads TGCGCCAGCAGCGGCCGTCCTCCGCCGGATACGCAGTATTTT. This sequence encodes CASSGRPPPDTQYF. This rearrangement joins TRBV5-1 to TRBJ2-3; D ambiguous. In germline, CDR1 is SGHRS, CDR2 YFSETQ. V was cut by 4 bases and J by 6 bases, with 15 bases left in between. The CDR3 has 14 amino acids.

The gene calls are TRBV2 and TRBJ2-5; D perhaps matches TRBD2 (6 bases). V was clipped by 4 bases and J by 9 bases, with 12 bases between them. The CDR3 is made up of 12 amino acids. CDR1 and CDR2 from the germline V gene are SNHLY and FYNNEI. The CDR3 sequence is CASSGEVRAQYF. The CDR3 DNA reads as TGTGCCAGCAGTGGGGAGGTCCGAGCCCAGTACTTC.

The chain links TRBV5-1 to TRBJ2-7, with D possibly matching TRBD1 (6 bases). The CDR3 has 16 amino acids. The germline V and J ends were trimmed by 1 base and 1 base, with 15 bases remaining between them. Germline CDR1 SGHRS, CDR2 YFSETQ. In DNA form, the CDR3 reads TGCGCCAGCAGCTTGTACAGGGCACTCCTATCCTACGAGCAGTACTTC. This codes for CASSLYRALLSYEQYF.

This chain links TRBV27 with TRBJ1-6; TRBD1 agrees at 7 bases. The CDR3 loop spans 17 amino acids. Germline CDR1 reads MNHEY; CDR2 reads SMNVEV (reference sequence). V trimming: 6 bases; J trimming: 7 bases; junction bases outside the gene matches: 15. The CDR3 spells CASSRTGAPVSNSPLHF. DNA of the CDR3: TGTGCCAGCAGCCGAACAGGGGCCCCGGTATCCAATTCACCCCTCCACTTT.

This rearrangement joins TRBV29-1 to TRBJ1-1; D call uncertain. The CDR3 has 13 amino acids. The V gene's germline CDR1 is SQVTM and CDR2 ANQGSEA. V gave up 5 bases and J gave up 0 bases, with 10 bases separating them. The CDR3 reads CSVYRIMNTEAFF. CDR3 nucleotides: TGCAGCGTTTACAGAATCATGAACACTGAAGCTTTCTTT.

This chain links TRBV2 with TRBJ1-2, with D unclear. CDR1 is SNHLY and CDR2 is FYNNEI in the germline V gene. The ends were cut back, 6 bases at V and 4 bases at J, with 12 bases in the middle. The CDR3 is made up of 13 amino acids. The CDR3 DNA sequence: TGTGCCAGCAGCACGGTCCGTAGCTATGGCTACACCTTC. Its translation: CASSTVRSYGYTF.

V and J are TRBV5-1 and TRBJ1-1; D remains ambiguous. V was cut by 0 bases and J by 7 bases, with 7 bases left in between. The germline gives CDR1 SGHRS, CDR2 YFSETQ. This CDR3 spans 12 amino acids. CDR3 in DNA: TGCGCCAGCAGCTTGGATCAGTTTGAAGCTTTCTTT. Translated, it gives CASSLDQFEAFF.

The V gene is TRBV7-2, the J gene TRBJ1-1; a possible D gene is TRBD1 (6 bases). Trimming pared 7 bases from V and 6 bases from J, leaving 15 bases between. Germline CDR1 reads SGHTA; CDR2 reads FQGNSA. CDR3 length: 13 residues. CDR3 sequence (DNA): TGTGCCAGCAACCTAAACAGGGACGCTGAAGCTTTCTTT. It translates to CASNLNRDAEAFF.

V is TRBV28 and J is TRBJ2-2, with 11 bases that match TRBD1. Trimming took 4 bases from V and 6 from J; bases not matched to a gene: 10. This CDR3 comprises 17 residues. Germline V CDR1 and CDR2: MDHEN, SYDVKM. CDR3 sequence: CASSWTGTGGEAGELFF. Here the CDR3 DNA reads TGTGCCAGCAGTTGGACCGGGACAGGGGGTGAAGCCGGGGAGCTGTTTTTT.

The chain carries TRBV5-1 and TRBJ2-3; maybe TRBD2 (6 bases). CDR1 is SGHRS, CDR2 YFSETQ, per germline. The CDR3 is made up of 15 amino acids. Trimming stripped 4 bases from V and 2 bases from J, with 14 bases between. CDR3: CASSPGSANTDTQYF. The CDR3 region has the DNA TGCGCCAGCAGCCCCGGGAGCGCTAACACAGATACGCAGTATTTT.

CDR3 sequence (DNA): TGTGCCACCAGCAGACTCCAGGGGCCCTATGGCTACACCTTC. This codes for CATSRLQGPYGYTF. This chain uses TRBV15 with TRBJ1-2; TRBD1 might be the D (6 bases). The CDR3 loop spans 14 amino acids. V dropped 2 bases and J dropped 4 bases, with 11 bases sitting between them. The V gene's germline CDR1 is LNHNV and CDR2 YYDKDF (reference sequence).

This clone is a singleton in its sample. J is TRBJ2-2 and V is TRBV2; no clear D gene. Trimming took 9 bases from V and 4 from J, leaving 9 bases between them. The CDR3 covers 12 residues. CDR1 SNHLY and CDR2 FYNNEI come from the germline V gene. The CDR3 protein is CASRILTGELFF. DNA of the CDR3: TGTGCCAGTCGTATCCTCACCGGGGAGCTGTTTTTT.

The V gene is TRBV5-1, the J gene TRBJ1-1; TRBD1 agrees at 10 bases. The junction had 7 bases not matched to a gene; V was cut back by 4 bases and J by 4 bases. Germline V lookup: CDR1 SGHRS, CDR2 YFSETQ. This CDR3 region has 15 residues. The CDR3 coding sequence is TGCGCCAGCAGCAACGGACAGGGGGGTGGCACTGAAGCTTTCTTT. It encodes CASSNGQGGGTEAFF.

The chain joins TRBV5-4 to TRBJ2-2, with D possibly TRBD1 on 6 matching bases. The CDR3 contains 16 residues. V lost 0 bases, J lost 10 bases, and 19 bases lay in between. Germline assignment: CDR1 SGHNT and CDR2 YYREEE (reference sequence). CDR3 residues: CASSLGPGQVGLELFF. The CDR3 DNA reads TGTGCCAGCAGCTTGGGACCGGGACAAGTGGGGTTGGAGCTGTTTTTT.

The chain carries TRBV10-2 and TRBJ2-2; TRBD2 aligns across 8 bases. The CDR3 has 16 amino acids. Germline loops: CDR1 WSHSY, CDR2 SAAADI. J lost 3 bases, V lost 0 bases, and 3 bases had no gene match. The chain's CDR3 is CASSESAGGDTGELFF. In nucleotides, the CDR3 is TGCGCCAGCAGTGAGTCTGCCGGGGGGGACACCGGGGAGCTGTTTTTT.

This chain connects TRBV19 to TRBJ2-7, with TRBD2 as a possible D gene (6 bases). The CDR3 spans 14 residues. Deletions cut 7 bases from V and 2 bases from J, with 15 bases between. The V gene's germline CDR1 is LNHDA and CDR2 SQIVND (reference sequence). The chain's CDR3 is CASTGGNTAYEQYF. In DNA form, the CDR3 reads TGTGCCAGTACCGGAGGGAACACGGCCTACGAGCAGTACTTC. Looking up the rest from reference TRBV19 and TRBJ2-7 gives the full variable domain: DGGITQSPKYLFRKEGQNVTLSCEQNLNHDAMYWYRQDPGQGLRLIYYSQIVNDFQKGDIAEGYSVSREKKESFPLTVTSAQKNPTAFYLCASTGGNTAYEQYFGPGTRLTVT.

V gene TRBV30 combines with J gene TRBJ1-5; tentative D call: TRBD1 (6 bases). Germline V gene lookup returns CDR1 GTSNPN and CDR2 SVGIG (reference sequence). The CDR3 extends over 13 amino acids. V was pared by 0 bases and J by 8 bases, with 11 bases between. This chain's CDR3 is CAWSVGGGEPQHF. In nucleotides, the CDR3 is TGTGCCTGGAGTGTTGGGGGCGGCGAGCCCCAGCATTTT.

The rearrangement joins TRBV2 to TRBJ1-2, with TRBD1 matching over 7 bases. The germline V gene encodes CDR1 SNHLY and CDR2 FYNNEI. The CDR3 totals 13 residues. The V and J ends lost 4 bases and 2 bases, in that order; junction bases with no gene match: 1. The CDR3 region has the DNA TGTGCCAGCAGTGTACAGGGGAACTATGGCTACACCTTC. This translates into CASSVQGNYGYTF. The full variable domain, completed using reference TRBV2 and TRBJ1-2, is EPEVTQTPSHQVTQMGQEVILRCVPISNHLYFYWYRQILGQKVEFLVSFYNNEISEKSEIFDDQFSVERPDGSNFTLKIRSTKLEDSAMYFCASSVQGNYGYTFGSGTRLTVV.

This chain uses TRBV2 with TRBJ1-2, with 7 bases that match TRBD1. V shed 6 bases and J 5 bases; nucleotides not matched to a gene: 9. Germline loops: CDR1 SNHLY, CDR2 FYNNEI. There are 14 residues in the CDR3. The CDR3 DNA is TGTGCCAGCAGCAACAGGGGTTCGGGGTATGGCTACACCTTC. It codes for CASSNRGSGYGYTF.

This clone was picked up a small number of times. The chain combines TRBV10-3 with TRBJ1-5; perhaps TRBD1 as D (5 bases). Germline V gives CDR1 ENHRY, CDR2 SYGVKD. The V end was cut by 3 bases, the J end by 7 bases, with 10 bases between. This CDR3 is 13 amino acids long. Written as DNA, the CDR3 is TGTGCCATCAGTGACAGGGAGGGGCAGCCCCAGCATTTT. Translating it yields CAISDREGQPQHF.